The T cell receptor beta chain under discussion was sequenced for a study of T cell repertoires in ileal Crohn's disease. This CDR3 has 15 residues. V lost 6 bases, J lost 2 bases, and 8 bases stayed unmatched. CDR1 is KGHSH, CDR2 LQKENI, per germline. General observations from the study: High-frequency clones were more common in sorted CD8 than CD4 cells.

Some clones are missing from TCRdb's copy, which holds only in-frame ones; the method was immunoSEQ multiplex PCR. Of about 15,000 clones listed, around nine tenths are singletons. Adults with ileal or ileocolonic Crohn's disease and an indication for resection were eligible. Comments on this clone: The antigen is unknown.

The sample taken for sequencing was ileal tissue. This TCR was sampled from an adult with Crohn's disease. The chain has TRBV18 and TRBJ2-7; 9 bases agree with TRBD2. For the CDR3, the DNA is TGTGCCAGCTCCTTTCACGTAGCGGGAGCCTACGAGCAGTACTTC. Translation: CASSFHVAGAYEQYF.